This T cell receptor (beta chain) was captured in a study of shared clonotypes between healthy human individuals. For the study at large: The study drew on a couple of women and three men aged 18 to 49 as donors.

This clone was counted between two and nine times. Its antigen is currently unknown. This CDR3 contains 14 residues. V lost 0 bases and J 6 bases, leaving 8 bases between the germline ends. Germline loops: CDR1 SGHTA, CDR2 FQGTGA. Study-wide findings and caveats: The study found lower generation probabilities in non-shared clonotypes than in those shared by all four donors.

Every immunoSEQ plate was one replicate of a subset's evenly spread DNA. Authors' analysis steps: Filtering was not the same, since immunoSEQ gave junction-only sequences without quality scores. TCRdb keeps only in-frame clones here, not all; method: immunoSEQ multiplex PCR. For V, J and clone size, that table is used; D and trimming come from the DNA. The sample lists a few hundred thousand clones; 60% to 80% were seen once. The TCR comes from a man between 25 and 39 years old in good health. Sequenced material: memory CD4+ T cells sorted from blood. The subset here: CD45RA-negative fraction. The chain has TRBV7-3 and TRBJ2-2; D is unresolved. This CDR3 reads CASSLTFYSGELFF. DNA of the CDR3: TGTGCCAGCAGCTTAACCTTCTACTCCGGGGAGCTGTTTTTT.